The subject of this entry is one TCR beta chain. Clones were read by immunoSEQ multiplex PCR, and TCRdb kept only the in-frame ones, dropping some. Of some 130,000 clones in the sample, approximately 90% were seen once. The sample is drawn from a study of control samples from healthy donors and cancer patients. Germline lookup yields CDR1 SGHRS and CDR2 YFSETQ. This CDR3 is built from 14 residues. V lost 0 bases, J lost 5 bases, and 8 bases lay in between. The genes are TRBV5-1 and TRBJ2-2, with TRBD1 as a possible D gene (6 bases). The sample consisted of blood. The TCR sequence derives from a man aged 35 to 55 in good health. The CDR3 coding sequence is TGCGCCAGCAGCTTGGACAGGGCAACCGGGGAGCTGTTTTTT. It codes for CASSLDRATGELFF.